A single sample is the source of the 15 T cell receptor beta chains below, sequenced in a study of T cell responses to AZD1222 COVID-19 vaccine. Here immunoSEQ multiplex PCR was the method, and the copy in TCRdb shows in-frame clones only, minus some. The table records around 150,000 clones, around 90% of them present only once. This specimen was peripheral blood, taken on day 0 of MenACWY control vaccination. The receptors here all came from an adult in good health.

The chain joins TRBV6-2 or TRBV6-3 to TRBJ1-2; possible D gene TRBD1, 6 bases. The germline V and J ends were trimmed by 0 bases and 8 bases, with 10 bases remaining between them. Germline V gene sequence: CDR1 MNHEY, CDR2 SVGEGT. The CDR3 extends over 13 amino acids. CDR3 DNA sequence: TGTGCCAGCAGTTACTCAGGGGGGCTCGGCTACACCTTC. Translation gives CASSYSGGLGYTF.

The V gene is TRBV30, the J gene TRBJ1-4; TRBD1 is a possible D gene (6 bases). Trimming pared 1 base from V and 8 bases from J, leaving 20 bases between. Germline V gene data show CDR1 as GTSNPN and CDR2 as SVGIG (reference sequence). CDR3 length equals 16 residues. The CDR3 region has the DNA TGTGCCTGGAGTGCCTCAAGGGGGTCGGTAGGCGAAAAACTGTTTTTT. Translated, it gives CAWSASRGSVGEKLFF. The whole variable domain, filled in from reference TRBV30 and TRBJ1-4, reads SQTIHQWPATLVQPVGSPLSLECTVEGTSNPNLYWYRQAAGRGLQLLFYSVGIGQISSEVPQNLSASRPQDRQFILSSKKLLLSDSGFYLCAWSASRGSVGEKLFFGSGTQLSVL.

This clone has just a few counts. V is TRBV5-1 and J is TRBJ1-6; D unclear. Germline V gene lookup returns CDR1 SGHRS and CDR2 YFSETQ. This CDR3 comprises 13 residues. The germline V and J ends were trimmed by 4 bases and 12 bases, with 14 bases remaining between them. The CDR3, as DNA: TGCGCCAGCAGCCGAGACGGGGTTGTACCCCTCCACTTT. Residues: CASSRDGVVPLHF. The entire variable domain, with the rest obtained from reference TRBV5-1 and TRBJ1-6, is as follows: KAGVTQTPRYLIKTRGQQVTLSCSPISGHRSVSWYQQTPGQGLQFLFEYFSETQRNKGNFPGRFSGRQFSNSRSEMNVSTLELGDSALYLCASSRDGVVPLHFGNGTRLTVT.

The chain links TRBV7-9 to TRBJ2-3; 14 bases are shared with TRBD2. This CDR3 comprises 15 residues. The germline V gene encodes CDR1 SEHNR and CDR2 FQNEAQ (reference sequence). With 4 bases clipped from V and 4 bases from J, the junction kept 1 base outside the gene matches. The CDR3 DNA reads as TGTGCCAGCAGCTGGGGACTAGCGGGAGCAGATACGCAGTATTTT. This codes for CASSWGLAGADTQYF.

The genes are TRBV7-2 and TRBJ1-2; perhaps TRBD1 as D (5 bases). With 3 bases removed from V and 3 bases from J, the gap between germline ends came to 8 bases. Germline CDR1 is SGHTA and CDR2 is FQGNSA. The CDR3 spans 13 residues. The CDR3 nucleotides are TGTGCCAGCAGCTTGGGACGGGACTATGGCTACACCTTC. Protein: CASSLGRDYGYTF.

The chain employs TRBV29-1 and TRBJ2-3; D call uncertain. Germline V CDR1 and CDR2: SQVTM, ANQGSEA. V was cut by 6 bases and J by 6 bases, with 7 bases left in between. The CDR3 totals 10 residues. DNA for the CDR3: TGCAGCGTCGGTCCCGATACGCAGTATTTT. It encodes CSVGPDTQYF.

With regard to this clone: Other DNA sequences within the sample encode an identical CDR3. The gene calls are TRBV19 and TRBJ2-3; 8 nucleotides line up with TRBD2. Germline-derived CDR1 and CDR2 are LNHDA and SQIVND (reference sequence). V lost 4 bases to trimming and J lost 3 bases; unmatched junction nucleotides: 0. The length of the CDR3 is 13 residues. For the CDR3, the DNA is TGTGCCAGTAGTAGCGGGAGGACAGATACGCAGTATTTT. The encoded protein is CASSSGRTDTQYF.

This clone has just a few counts. The chain employs TRBV5-1 and TRBJ2-1, with D unclear. The V and J ends lost 3 bases and 7 bases respectively, with 8 bases between them. Germline V gene lookup returns CDR1 SGHRS and CDR2 YFSETQ. There are 12 residues in the CDR3. CDR3 bases: TGCGCCAGCAGCTCTCCAGGTAATGAGCAGTTCTTC. Encoded protein: CASSSPGNEQFF.

The genes are TRBV4-1 and TRBJ2-7; 9 bases agree with TRBD2. After removal of 1 base from V and 1 base from J, the junction contained 5 bases not matched to a gene. Germline CDR1 reads MGHRA; CDR2 reads YSYEKL. The CDR3 extends over 16 amino acids. The CDR3 nucleotides are TGCGCCAGCAGCCAAGTAGCGGGAGTACGGTCCTACGAGCAGTACTTC. It specifies CASSQVAGVRSYEQYF.

This clone was observed a few times. V and J are TRBV19 and TRBJ2-1; 7 nucleotides line up with TRBD2. CDR1 and CDR2 (germline): LNHDA, SQIVND (reference sequence). The CDR3 is made up of 14 amino acids. Trimming cost V 7 bases and J 0 bases; bases outside gene matches: 3. The DNA for the CDR3 is TGTGCCAGTAACCCTAGCGGCTCCTACAATGAGCAGTTCTTC. Amino acids: CASNPSGSYNEQFF. The complete variable domain, with remaining parts taken from reference TRBV19 and TRBJ2-1, reads DGGITQSPKYLFRKEGQNVTLSCEQNLNHDAMYWYRQDPGQGLRLIYYSQIVNDFQKGDIAEGYSVSREKKESFPLTVTSAQKNPTAFYLCASNPSGSYNEQFFGPGTRLTVL.

CDR3 region: CASGDSGRGTDTQYF. The CDR3 bases are TGTGCCAGTGGGGATAGCGGGAGAGGAACAGATACGCAGTATTTT. The chain is built from TRBV28 and TRBJ2-3, with 9 bases aligning to TRBD2. This CDR3 is built from 15 residues. With V trimmed by 9 bases and J by 3 bases, 10 bases remained unmatched. From germline, CDR1 is MDHEN and CDR2 SYDVKM. Looking up the rest from reference TRBV28 and TRBJ2-3 gives the full variable domain: DVKVTQSSRYLVKRTGEKVFLECVQDMDHENMFWYRQDPGLGLRLIYFSYDVKMKEKGDIPEGYSVSREKKERFSLILESASTNQTSMYLCASGDSGRGTDTQYFGPGTRLTVL.

This chain connects TRBV19 to TRBJ1-3; D remains unclear. Trimming took 6 bases from V and 2 from J, leaving 5 bases between them. Germline V gene data show CDR1 as LNHDA and CDR2 as SQIVND (reference sequence). CDR3 length: 12 amino acids. As DNA, the CDR3 is TGTGCCAGTAGCCCGGCTGGAAACACCATATATTTT. Residues: CASSPAGNTIYF.

The chain carries TRBV7-2 and TRBJ1-2; 9 bases match TRBD1. Germline CDR1 SGHTA, CDR2 FQGNSA. The CDR3 has 14 residues. V lost 5 bases to trimming and J lost 7 bases; unmatched junction nucleotides: 8. The DNA of the CDR3 is TGTGCCAGCAGCCAGCAAGGACAGGGGAGTGGCTACACCTTC. Amino acid sequence: CASSQQGQGSGYTF. Filled out from reference TRBV7-2 and TRBJ1-2, the complete variable domain reads GAGVSQSPSNKVTEKGKDVELRCDPISGHTALYWYRQSLGQGLEFLIYFQGNSAPDKSGLPSDRFSAERTGGSVSTLTIQRTQQEDSAVYLCASSQQGQGSGYTFGSGTRLTVV.

The chain is built from TRBV2 and TRBJ2-7; no clear D. The germline V and J ends were trimmed by 0 bases and 0 bases, with 9 bases remaining between them. The CDR3 extends over 15 amino acids. Germline V gene lookup returns CDR1 SNHLY and CDR2 FYNNEI. This chain's CDR3 is CASSEARRSSYEQYF. In DNA, the CDR3 is TGTGCCAGCAGTGAAGCGCGAAGGAGCTCCTACGAGCAGTACTTC.

The chain combines TRBV6-5 with TRBJ1-5; D remains unclear. CDR1 and CDR2 (germline): MNHEY, SVGAGI. The V end was cut by 7 bases, the J end by 0 bases, with 13 bases between. This CDR3 has 15 amino acids. CDR3 nucleotides: TGTGCCAGCAAGTCCGGCAGTCTTAGCAATCAGCCCCAGCATTTT. Residues: CASKSGSLSNQPQHF.